The clone carrying this TCR beta chain was detected a few times. Antigen: not known. A single heparinised draw of about 120 mL on average was taken per donor. The data were taken from a study of beta chain features in type 1 diabetes. Study-wide results and limits: It was among patients, rather than healthy donors, that naive, central memory and Treg TCRB repertoires appeared more similar. Any HLA type influence on TCRB rearrangement was left unresolved here.

The isolated RNA, all of it, was reverse transcribed, so expressed TCRB transcripts were what got sequenced. Libraries were prepared by immunoSEQ multiplex PCR; TCRdb keeps only in-frame clonotypes and omits some of them. Of about 350,000 clones in the sample, less than 20% were seen once. Trimming took off 1 base at V and 0 bases at J, with 7 bases between the two ends. CDR3 length: 15 residues. CDR1 and CDR2 from the germline V gene are MGHRA and YSYEKL. This TCR was recovered from a woman aged 18-29 years in good health. This chain connects TRBV4-1 to TRBJ2-1; D uncertain. Material: naive CD4+ T cells from blood. The CDR3: CASSQAVYSYNEQFF. The CDR3 DNA is TGCGCCAGCAGCCAAGCGGTGTACTCCTACAATGAGCAGTTCTTC.